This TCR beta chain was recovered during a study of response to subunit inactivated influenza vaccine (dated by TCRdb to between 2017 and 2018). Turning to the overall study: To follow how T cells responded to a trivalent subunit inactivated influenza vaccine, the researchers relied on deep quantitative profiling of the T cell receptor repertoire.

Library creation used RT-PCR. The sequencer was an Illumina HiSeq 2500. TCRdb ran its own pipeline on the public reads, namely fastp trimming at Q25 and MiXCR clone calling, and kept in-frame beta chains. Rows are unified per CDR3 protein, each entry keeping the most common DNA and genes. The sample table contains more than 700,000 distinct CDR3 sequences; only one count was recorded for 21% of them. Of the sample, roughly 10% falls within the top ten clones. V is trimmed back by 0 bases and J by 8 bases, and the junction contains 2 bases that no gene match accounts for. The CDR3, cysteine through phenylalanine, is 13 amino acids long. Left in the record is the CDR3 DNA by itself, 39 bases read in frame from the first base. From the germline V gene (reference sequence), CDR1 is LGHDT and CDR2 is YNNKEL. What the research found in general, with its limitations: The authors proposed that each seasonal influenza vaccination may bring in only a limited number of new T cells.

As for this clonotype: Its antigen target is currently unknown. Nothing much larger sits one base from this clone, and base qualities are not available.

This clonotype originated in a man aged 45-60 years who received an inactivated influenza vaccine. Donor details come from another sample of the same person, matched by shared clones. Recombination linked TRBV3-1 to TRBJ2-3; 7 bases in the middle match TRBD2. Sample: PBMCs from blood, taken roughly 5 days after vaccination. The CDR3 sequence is CASSQDAGVTQYF. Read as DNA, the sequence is TGTGCCAGCAGCCAAGATGCGGGGGTTACGCAGTATTTT.